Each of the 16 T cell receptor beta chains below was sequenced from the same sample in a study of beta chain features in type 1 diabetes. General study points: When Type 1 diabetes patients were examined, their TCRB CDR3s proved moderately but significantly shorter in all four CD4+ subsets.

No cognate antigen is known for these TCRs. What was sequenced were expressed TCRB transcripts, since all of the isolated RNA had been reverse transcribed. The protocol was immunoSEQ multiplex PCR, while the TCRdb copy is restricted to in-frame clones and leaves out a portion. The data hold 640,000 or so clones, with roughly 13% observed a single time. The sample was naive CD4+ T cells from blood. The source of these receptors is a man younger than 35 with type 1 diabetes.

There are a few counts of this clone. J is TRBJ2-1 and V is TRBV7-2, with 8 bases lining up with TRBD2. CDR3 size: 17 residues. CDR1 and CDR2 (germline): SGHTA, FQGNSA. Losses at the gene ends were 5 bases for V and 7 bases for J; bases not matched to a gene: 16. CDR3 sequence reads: CASSRGMAGGPLNEQFF. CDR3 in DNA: TGTGCCAGCAGCAGAGGAATGGCGGGGGGCCCCCTAAATGAGCAGTTCTTC.

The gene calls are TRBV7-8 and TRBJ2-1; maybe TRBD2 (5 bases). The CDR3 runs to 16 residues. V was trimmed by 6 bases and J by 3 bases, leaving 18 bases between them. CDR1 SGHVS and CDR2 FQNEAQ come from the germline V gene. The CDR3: CASRPDKLGNYNEQFF. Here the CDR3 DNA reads TGTGCCAGCAGACCAGATAAACTAGGAAACTACAATGAGCAGTTCTTC.

CDR3 in amino acids: CASSTGQGVYEQYF. The CDR3 DNA sequence: TGTGCCAGCAGCACGGGACAGGGTGTTTACGAGCAGTACTTC. The chain has TRBV5-4 and TRBJ2-7; 9 bases line up with TRBD1. This CDR3 comprises 14 residues. In germline, CDR1 is SGHNT, CDR2 YYREEE (reference sequence). V gave up 4 bases and J gave up 4 bases; unmatched junction bases: 6.

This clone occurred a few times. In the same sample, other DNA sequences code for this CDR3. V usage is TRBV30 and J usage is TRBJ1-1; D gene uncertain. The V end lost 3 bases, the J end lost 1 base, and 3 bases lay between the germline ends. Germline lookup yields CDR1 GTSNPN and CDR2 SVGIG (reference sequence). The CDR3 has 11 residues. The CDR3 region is CAWSRNTEAFF. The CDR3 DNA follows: TGTGCCTGGAGCAGGAACACTGAAGCTTTCTTT.

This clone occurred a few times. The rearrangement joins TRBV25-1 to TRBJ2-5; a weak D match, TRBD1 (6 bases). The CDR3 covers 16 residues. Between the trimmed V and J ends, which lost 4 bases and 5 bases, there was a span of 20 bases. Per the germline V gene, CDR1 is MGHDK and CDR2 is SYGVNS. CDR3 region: CASSGHRDWYQETQYF. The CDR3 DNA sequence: TGTGCCAGCAGTGGACACAGGGATTGGTATCAGGAGACCCAGTACTTC.

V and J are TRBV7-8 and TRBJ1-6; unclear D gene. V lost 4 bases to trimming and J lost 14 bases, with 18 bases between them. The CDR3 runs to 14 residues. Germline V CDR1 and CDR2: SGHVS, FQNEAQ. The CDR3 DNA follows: TGTGCCAGCAGCTCCGGACCGGGAGAGCCGACCCTCCACTTT. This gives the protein CASSSGPGEPTLHF.

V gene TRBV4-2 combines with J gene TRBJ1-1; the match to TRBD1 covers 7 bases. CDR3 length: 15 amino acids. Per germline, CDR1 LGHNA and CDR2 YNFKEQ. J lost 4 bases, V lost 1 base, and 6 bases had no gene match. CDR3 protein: CASSQGDPGGTEAFF. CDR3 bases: TGTGCCAGCAGCCAAGGGGATCCAGGGGGCACTGAAGCTTTCTTT.

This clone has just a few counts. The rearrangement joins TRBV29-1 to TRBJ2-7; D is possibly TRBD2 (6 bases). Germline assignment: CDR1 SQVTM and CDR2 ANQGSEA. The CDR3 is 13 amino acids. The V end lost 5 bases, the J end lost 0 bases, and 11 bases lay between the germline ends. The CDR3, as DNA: TGCAGCGTTAGGGACTTCCTCTCCTACGAGCAGTACTTC. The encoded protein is CSVRDFLSYEQYF.

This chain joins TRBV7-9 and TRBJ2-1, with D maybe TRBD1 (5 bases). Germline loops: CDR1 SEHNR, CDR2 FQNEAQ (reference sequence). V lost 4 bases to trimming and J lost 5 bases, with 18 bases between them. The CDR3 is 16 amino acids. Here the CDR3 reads CASSSHRLYIDNEQFF. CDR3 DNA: TGTGCCAGCAGCTCACACAGGTTGTACATCGACAATGAGCAGTTCTTC. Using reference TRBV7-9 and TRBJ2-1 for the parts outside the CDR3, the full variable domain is DTGVSQNPRHKITKRGQNVTFRCDPISEHNRLYWYRQTLGQGPEFLTYFQNEAQLEKSRLLSDRFSAERPKGSFSTLEIQRTEQGDSAMYLCASSSHRLYIDNEQFFGPGTRLTVL.

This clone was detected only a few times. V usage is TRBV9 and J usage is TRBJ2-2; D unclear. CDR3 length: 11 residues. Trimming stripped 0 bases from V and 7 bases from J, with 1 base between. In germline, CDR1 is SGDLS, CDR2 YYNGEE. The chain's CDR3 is CASSVDGELFF. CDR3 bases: TGTGCCAGCAGCGTAGACGGGGAGCTGTTTTTT.

CDR3 in amino acids: CASSRGPGGEAFF. As DNA, the CDR3 is TGTGCCAGCAGCAGGGGGCCGGGGGGAGAAGCTTTCTTT. V and J are TRBV7-2 and TRBJ1-1; TRBD1 agrees at 7 bases. CDR3 length equals 13 residues. Germline-derived CDR1 and CDR2 are SGHTA and FQGNSA. The J segment lost 8 bases and the V segment lost 5 bases, leaving 8 bases of the junction unmatched. The full variable domain, rest sourced from reference TRBV7-2 and TRBJ1-1, is GAGVSQSPSNKVTEKGKDVELRCDPISGHTALYWYRQSLGQGLEFLIYFQGNSAPDKSGLPSDRFSAERTGGSVSTLTIQRTQQEDSAVYLCASSRGPGGEAFFGQGTRLTVV.

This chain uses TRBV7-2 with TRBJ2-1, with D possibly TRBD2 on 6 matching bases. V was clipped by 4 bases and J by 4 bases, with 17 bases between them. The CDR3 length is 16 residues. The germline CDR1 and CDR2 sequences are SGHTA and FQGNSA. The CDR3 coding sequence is TGTGCCAGCAGCTCAGGCGGGGCGGGACGATACAATGAGCAGTTCTTC. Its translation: CASSSGGAGRYNEQFF.

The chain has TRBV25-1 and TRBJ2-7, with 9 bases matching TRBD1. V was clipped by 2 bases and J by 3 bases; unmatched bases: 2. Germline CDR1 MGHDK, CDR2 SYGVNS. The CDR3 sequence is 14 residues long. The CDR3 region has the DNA TGTGCCAGCAGTGAAGCGGGACAGGGCTACGAGCAGTACTTC. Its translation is CASSEAGQGYEQYF.

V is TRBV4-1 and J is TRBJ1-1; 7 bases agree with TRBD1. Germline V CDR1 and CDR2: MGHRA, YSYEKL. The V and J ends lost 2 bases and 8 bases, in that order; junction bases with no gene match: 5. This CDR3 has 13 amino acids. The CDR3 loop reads CASSQTDRPEAFF. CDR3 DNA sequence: TGCGCCAGCAGCCAAACGGACAGGCCAGAAGCTTTCTTT.

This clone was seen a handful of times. This CDR3 reads CASSGTRVNEQFF. In DNA form, the CDR3 reads TGTGCCAGCAGTGGTACTAGAGTCAATGAGCAGTTCTTC. The chain links TRBV6-6 to TRBJ2-1; TRBD2 is a possible D gene (5 bases). Germline values: CDR1 MNHNY, CDR2 SVGAGI (reference sequence). The CDR3 runs 13 residues. Trimming cost V 5 bases and J 6 bases, with 11 bases left between them.

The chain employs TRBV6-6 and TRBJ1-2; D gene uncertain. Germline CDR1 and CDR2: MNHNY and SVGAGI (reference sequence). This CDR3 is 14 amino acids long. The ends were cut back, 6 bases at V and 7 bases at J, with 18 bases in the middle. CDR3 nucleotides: TGTGCCAGCAGCCCAGTTGCCCTGGGCGTTGGCTACACCTTC. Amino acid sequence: CASSPVALGVGYTF.